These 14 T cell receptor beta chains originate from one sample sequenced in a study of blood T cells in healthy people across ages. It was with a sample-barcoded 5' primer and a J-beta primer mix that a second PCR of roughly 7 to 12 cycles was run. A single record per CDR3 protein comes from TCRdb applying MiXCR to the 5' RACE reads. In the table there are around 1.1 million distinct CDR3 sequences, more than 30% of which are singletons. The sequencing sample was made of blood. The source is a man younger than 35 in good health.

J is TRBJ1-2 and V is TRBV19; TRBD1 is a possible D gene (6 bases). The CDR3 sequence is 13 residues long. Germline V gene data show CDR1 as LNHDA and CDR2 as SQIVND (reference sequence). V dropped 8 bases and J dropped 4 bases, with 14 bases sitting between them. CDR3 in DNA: TGTGCCAGTGCACAGGGAGGTCGCTATGGCTACACCTTC. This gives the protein CASAQGGRYGYTF.

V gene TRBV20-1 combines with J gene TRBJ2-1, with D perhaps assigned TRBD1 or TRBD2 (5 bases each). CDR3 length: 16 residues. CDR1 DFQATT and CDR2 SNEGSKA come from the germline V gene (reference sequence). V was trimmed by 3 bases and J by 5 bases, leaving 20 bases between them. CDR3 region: CSASSPGADNHNEQFF. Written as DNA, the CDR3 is TGCAGTGCTAGTTCCCCCGGGGCCGATAATCACAATGAGCAGTTCTTC.

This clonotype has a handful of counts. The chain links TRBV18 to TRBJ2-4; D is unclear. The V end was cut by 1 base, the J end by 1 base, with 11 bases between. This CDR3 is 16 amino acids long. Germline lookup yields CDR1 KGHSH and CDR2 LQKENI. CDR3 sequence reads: CASSPRPSLAKNIQYF. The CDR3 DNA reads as TGTGCCAGCTCACCACGTCCTAGTTTGGCCAAAAACATTCAGTACTTC.

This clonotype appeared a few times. The CDR3 DNA is TGCAGTGCTAGAGAAAGAGGTCGGGACTATCTAATCGGGACCAAAAACATTCAGTACTTC. It is translated as CSARERGRDYLIGTKNIQYF. The rearrangement links TRBV20-1 to TRBJ2-4, with 7 bases identical to TRBD2. V lost 0 bases, J lost 2 bases, and 19 bases stayed unmatched. The CDR3 totals 20 residues. CDR1 is DFQATT, CDR2 SNEGSKA, per germline (reference sequence).

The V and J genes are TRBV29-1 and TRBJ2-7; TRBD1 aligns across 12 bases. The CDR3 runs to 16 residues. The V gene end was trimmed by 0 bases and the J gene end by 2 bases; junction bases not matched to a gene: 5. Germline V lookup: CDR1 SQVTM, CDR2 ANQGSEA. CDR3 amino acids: CSVEDRGTGGAYEQYF. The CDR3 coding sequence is TGCAGCGTTGAAGATCGGGGGACAGGGGGCGCCTACGAGCAGTACTTC.

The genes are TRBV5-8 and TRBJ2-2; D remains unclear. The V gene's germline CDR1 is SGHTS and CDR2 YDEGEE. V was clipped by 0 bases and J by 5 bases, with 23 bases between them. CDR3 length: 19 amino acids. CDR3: CASSLVGRFSPPQTGELFF. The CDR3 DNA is TGTGCCAGCAGCTTGGTAGGTCGGTTTTCACCACCGCAGACCGGGGAGCTGTTTTTT.

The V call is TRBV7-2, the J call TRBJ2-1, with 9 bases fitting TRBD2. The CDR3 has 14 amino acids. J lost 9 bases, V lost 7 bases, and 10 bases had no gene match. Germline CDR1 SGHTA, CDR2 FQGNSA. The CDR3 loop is CASNSGGVGGEQFF. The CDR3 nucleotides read TGTGCCAGCAATAGCGGGGGCGTTGGTGGTGAGCAGTTCTTC. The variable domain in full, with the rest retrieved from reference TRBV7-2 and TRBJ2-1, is GAGVSQSPSNKVTEKGKDVELRCDPISGHTALYWYRQSLGQGLEFLIYFQGNSAPDKSGLPSDRFSAERTGGSVSTLTIQRTQQEDSAVYLCASNSGGVGGEQFFGPGTRLTVL.

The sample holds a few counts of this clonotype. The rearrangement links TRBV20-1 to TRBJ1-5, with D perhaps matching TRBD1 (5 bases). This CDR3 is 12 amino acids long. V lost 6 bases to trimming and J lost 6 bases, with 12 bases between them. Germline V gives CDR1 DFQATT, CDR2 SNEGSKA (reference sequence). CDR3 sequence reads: CSAGEGLQPQHF. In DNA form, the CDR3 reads TGCAGTGCCGGAGAGGGGCTTCAGCCCCAGCATTTT.

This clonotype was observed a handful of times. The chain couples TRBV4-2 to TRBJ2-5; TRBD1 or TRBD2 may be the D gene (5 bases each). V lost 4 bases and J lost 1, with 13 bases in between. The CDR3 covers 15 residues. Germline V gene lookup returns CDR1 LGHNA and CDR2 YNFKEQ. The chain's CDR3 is CASSPGTTAQETQYF. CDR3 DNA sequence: TGTGCCAGCAGCCCAGGGACGACAGCCCAAGAGACCCAGTACTTC.

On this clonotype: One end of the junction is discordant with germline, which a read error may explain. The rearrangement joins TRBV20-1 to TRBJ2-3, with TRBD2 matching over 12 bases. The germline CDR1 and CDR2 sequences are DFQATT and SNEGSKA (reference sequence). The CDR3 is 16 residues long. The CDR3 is CSARDTSGGITDTRYF. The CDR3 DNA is TGCAGTGCTAGAGATACTAGCGGGGGGATAACAGATACGCGGTATTTT.

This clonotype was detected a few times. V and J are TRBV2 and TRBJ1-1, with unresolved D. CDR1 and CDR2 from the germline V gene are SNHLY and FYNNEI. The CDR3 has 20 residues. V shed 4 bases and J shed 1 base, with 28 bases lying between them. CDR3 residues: CASSAMAFRSRSAGNTEAFF. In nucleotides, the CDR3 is TGTGCCAGCAGTGCTATGGCCTTCAGATCGAGATCAGCAGGGAACACTGAAGCTTTCTTT.

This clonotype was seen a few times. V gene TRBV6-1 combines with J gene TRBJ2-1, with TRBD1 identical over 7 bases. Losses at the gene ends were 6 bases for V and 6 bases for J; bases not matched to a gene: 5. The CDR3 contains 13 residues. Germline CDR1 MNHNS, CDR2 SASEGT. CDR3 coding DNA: TGTGCCAGCAGAATTACAGGGGTCAATGAGCAGTTCTTC. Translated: CASRITGVNEQFF.

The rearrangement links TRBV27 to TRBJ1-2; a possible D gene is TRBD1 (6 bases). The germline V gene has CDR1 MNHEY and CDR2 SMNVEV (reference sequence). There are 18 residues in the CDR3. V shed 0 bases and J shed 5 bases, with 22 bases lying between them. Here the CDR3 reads CASSLSGRGGSLWYGYTF. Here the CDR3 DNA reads TGTGCCAGCAGTTTATCGGGCAGGGGAGGCTCTTTATGGTATGGCTACACCTTC.

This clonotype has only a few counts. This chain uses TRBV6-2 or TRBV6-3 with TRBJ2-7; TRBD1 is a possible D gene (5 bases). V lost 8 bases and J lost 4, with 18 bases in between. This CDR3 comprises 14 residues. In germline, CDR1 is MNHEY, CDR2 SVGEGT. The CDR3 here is CASVTARGTYEQYF. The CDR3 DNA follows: TGTGCCAGCGTTACCGCTAGGGGTACATACGAGCAGTACTTC.